A selection of T cell receptor beta chains follows, all from one sample in a study of shared clonotypes between healthy human individuals. TCRdb keeps only in-frame clones here, not all; method: immunoSEQ multiplex PCR. The table lists millions of clones, approximately 90% of them singletons. The sample taken for sequencing was naive CD4+ T cells sorted from blood. The receptors stem from a man aged 18 to 35 in good health. The CDR3 runs from the conserved cysteine through the conserved F or W. Fields, in order: clone size, J gene, V gene, CDR3 length, D gene, CDR3 DNA, CDR3 protein. D genes are given only for firm matches. A row's size may be missing; if present it is once, few, many or a size class.

size: few
J: TRBJ2-7
V: TRBV6-6
length: 13
D: NA
DNA: TGTGCCAGCAGTTACGTGGAGTCCTACGAGCAGTACTTC
CDR3: CASSYVESYEQYF

size: few
J: TRBJ2-7
V: TRBV23-1
length: 16
D: NA
DNA: TGCGCCAGCAGTCAATCGGGTAGAGGTTCGGCCTACGAGCAGTACTTC
CDR3: CASSQSGRGSAYEQYF

size: NA
J: TRBJ2-7
V: TRBV5-4
length: 16
D: TRBD2
DNA: TGTGCCAGCAGCTTGGGACTAGCGGGGGCTTCCTACGAGCAGTACTTC
CDR3: CASSLGLAGASYEQYF

size: NA
J: TRBJ2-5
V: TRBV5-1
length: 14
D: TRBD1
DNA: TGCGCCAGCAGCGAGGACCCCAGGGGGGAGACCCAGTACTTC
CDR3: CASSEDPRGETQYF

size: NA
J: TRBJ2-1
V: TRBV6-6
length: 13
D: NA
DNA: TGTGCCAGCAGTTACGGGGGAGGCAATGAGCAGTTCTTC
CDR3: CASSYGGGNEQFF

size: NA
J: TRBJ2-7
V: TRBV25-1
length: 14
D: NA
DNA: TGTGCCAGCAGCCAGATCCTCCGGTCGGACGAGCAGTACTTC
CDR3: CASSQILRSDEQYF

size: NA
J: TRBJ1-5
V: TRBV5-3
length: 18
D: NA
DNA: TGTGCCAGAAGCTTGGATAAGAACAGGGAAGGGGGCAATCAGCCCCAGCATTTT
CDR3: CARSLDKNREGGNQPQHF

size: NA
J: TRBJ1-4
V: TRBV30
length: 13
D: NA
DNA: TGTGCCTGGAATAGTCAGGCTAATGAAAAACTGTTTTTT
CDR3: CAWNSQANEKLFF

size: NA
J: TRBJ1-4
V: TRBV30
length: 14
D: NA
DNA: TGTGCCTGGAGTCCCGTAAGGGCGAATGAAAAACTGTTTTTT
CDR3: CAWSPVRANEKLFF

size: NA
J: TRBJ1-2
V: TRBV28
length: 16
D: TRBD1
DNA: TGTGCCAGCAGTTTACCGGGACAGGGGACTAACTATGGCTACACCTTC
CDR3: CASSLPGQGTNYGYTF

size: NA
J: TRBJ1-2
V: TRBV5-6
length: 15
D: TRBD1
DNA: TGTGCCAGCAGCATTACCGACAGGGGGATTGGGGGCTACACCTTC
CDR3: CASSITDRGIGGYTF

size: NA
J: TRBJ2-5
V: TRBV7-2
length: 19
D: TRBD2
DNA: TGTGCCAGCAGCCTACCCGGACTAGCGGGAGGTACCCAAAGGGGGACCCAGTACTTC
CDR3: CASSLPGLAGGTQRGTQYF

size: once
J: TRBJ2-7
V: TRBV6-5
length: 12
D: NA
DNA: TGTGCCAGCAGGCACGGATCCTACGAGCAGTACTTC
CDR3: CASRHGSYEQYF

size: few
J: TRBJ2-7
V: TRBV10-3
length: 12
D: NA
DNA: TGTGCCATCTCAGGGGAGTCCTACGAGCAGTACTTC
CDR3: CAISGESYEQYF

size: NA
J: TRBJ2-2
V: TRBV14
length: 13
D: NA
DNA: TGTGCCAGCAGCCAAACAGTGACCGGGGAGCTGTTTTTT
CDR3: CASSQTVTGELFF

size: NA
J: TRBJ2-7
V: TRBV11-2
length: 13
D: TRBD1
DNA: TGTGCCAGCTCCGGACCGGGACAGCACGAGCAGTACTTC
CDR3: CASSGPGQHEQYF

size: NA
J: TRBJ1-5
V: TRBV6-1
length: 14
D: TRBD1
DNA: TGTGCCAGCGCTACAGGGGTTTCTTATCAGCCCCAGCATTTT
CDR3: CASATGVSYQPQHF

size: NA
J: TRBJ2-1
V: TRBV10-3
length: 14
D: NA
DNA: TGTGCCATCAGGAGTGAGTTGGTGGCGGGACCGCAGTTCTTC
CDR3: CAIRSELVAGPQFF

size: NA
J: TRBJ1-6
V: TRBV7-2
length: 16
D: TRBD1
DNA: TGTGCCAGCAGCTCCGGGACAGCTTCCTATAATTCACCCCTCCACTTT
CDR3: CASSSGTASYNSPLHF

size: few
J: TRBJ1-2
V: TRBV2
length: 16
D: NA
DNA: TGTGCCAGCAATAACCCAGGGTTACTGGGTAGCTATGGCTACACCTTC
CDR3: CASNNPGLLGSYGYTF

size: NA
J: TRBJ1-5
V: TRBV7-2
length: 16
D: NA
DNA: TGTGCCAGCAGCCCATGGGACATGGGGGGCAATCAGCCCCAGCATTTT
CDR3: CASSPWDMGGNQPQHF

size: NA
J: TRBJ2-2
V: TRBV2
length: 15
D: NA
DNA: TGTGCCAGCAGTCTGGGCAGGGCGAACACCGGGGAGCTGTTTTTT
CDR3: CASSLGRANTGELFF

size: NA
J: TRBJ1-4
V: TRBV18
length: 15
D: NA
DNA: TGTGCCAGCTCACCCCGGGGCAGTTTTAATGAAAAACTGTTTTTT
CDR3: CASSPRGSFNEKLFF

size: NA
J: TRBJ2-3
V: TRBV7-9
length: 15
D: TRBD2
DNA: TGTGCCAGCAGCGTCTCCGGTAGCGGGAGGGGTACGCAGTATTTT
CDR3: CASSVSGSGRGTQYF

size: once
J: TRBJ1-1
V: TRBV30
length: 13
D: NA
DNA: TGTGCCACCTACAACGAGTGGAGAGCTGAAGCTTTCTTT
CDR3: CATYNEWRAEAFF

size: NA
J: TRBJ2-4
V: TRBV5-4
length: 16
D: NA
DNA: TGTGCCAGCAGCTTGCTGACAGGACAAGCCAAAAACATTCAGTACTTC
CDR3: CASSLLTGQAKNIQYF

size: NA
J: TRBJ2-2
V: TRBV5-1
length: 17
D: TRBD2
DNA: TGCGCCAGCAGCTTCGAGACTAGCGGGAGGGGCACCGGGGAGCTGTTTTTT
CDR3: CASSFETSGRGTGELFF

size: NA
J: TRBJ2-1
V: TRBV10-3
length: 14
D: NA
DNA: TGTGCCATCGGGGGACGGTCGACTTACAATGAGCAGTTCTTC
CDR3: CAIGGRSTYNEQFF

size: NA
J: TRBJ1-4
V: TRBV5-5
length: 16
D: TRBD1
DNA: TGTGCCAGCAGCTTCGCGGACAGGGTCGGAGCTGAAAAACTGTTTTTT
CDR3: CASSFADRVGAEKLFF

size: NA
J: TRBJ2-7
V: TRBV19
length: 13
D: TRBD1
DNA: TGTGCCAGTAAAGGGACAGGGGTGCACGAGCAGTACTTC
CDR3: CASKGTGVHEQYF

size: NA
J: TRBJ2-7
V: TRBV20-1
length: 11
D: NA
DNA: TGCAGTATACGGGGGGCCTTCGAGCAGTACTTC
CDR3: CSIRGAFEQYF

size: once
J: TRBJ1-2
V: TRBV6-5
length: 13
D: NA
DNA: TGTGCCAGCAGTCCAAAGACGTTCTATGGCTACACCTTC
CDR3: CASSPKTFYGYTF

size: NA
J: TRBJ2-1
V: TRBV30
length: 13
D: TRBD1
DNA: TGTGCCTCCCGGACAGGGCCCTACAATGAGCAGTTCTTC
CDR3: CASRTGPYNEQFF

size: NA
J: TRBJ1-1
V: TRBV6-5
length: 16
D: NA
DNA: TGTGCCAGCAGTTCCGATTCGACAGGAATGAACACTGAAGCTTTCTTT
CDR3: CASSSDSTGMNTEAFF

size: few
J: TRBJ1-1
V: TRBV10-3
length: 15
D: NA
DNA: TGTGCCATCAGATCCTCCGCGAGCCAGAACACTGAAGCTTTCTTT
CDR3: CAIRSSASQNTEAFF

size: NA
J: TRBJ1-2
V: TRBV6-6
length: 13
D: NA
DNA: TGTGCCAGCAGGTCCCCCGGGGGCTATGGCTACACCTTC
CDR3: CASRSPGGYGYTF

size: NA
J: TRBJ2-5
V: TRBV11-2
length: 12
D: NA
DNA: TGTGCCAGCAGCTCATACCTAGAGACCCAGTACTTC
CDR3: CASSSYLETQYF

size: NA
J: TRBJ2-1
V: TRBV12-5
length: 19
D: TRBD1
DNA: TGTGCTAGTGGTTTGGTTTCCTCTACAGGGGGCGCGAGTAAGGATGAGCAGTTCTTC
CDR3: CASGLVSSTGGASKDEQFF

size: NA
J: TRBJ1-5
V: TRBV2
length: 14
D: TRBD1
DNA: TGTGCCAGCAGTGATACAGGGGGCAATCAGCCCCAGCATTTT
CDR3: CASSDTGGNQPQHF

size: NA
J: TRBJ1-5
V: TRBV6-6
length: 15
D: NA
DNA: TGTGCCAGCAGTAACTATCTGGGGGGGAATCAGCCCCAGCATTTT
CDR3: CASSNYLGGNQPQHF